The 32 T cell receptor beta chains below come from one sample, sequenced in a study of blood T cell repertoires in COVID-19. Here immunoSEQ multiplex PCR was the method, and the copy in TCRdb shows in-frame clones only, minus some. The sample has roughly 39,000 clones, more than 75% seen once; the top ten hold approximately 25%. Sequencing used peripheral blood. Every receptor here comes from a man over 45 with active or convalescent COVID-19.

The chain combines TRBV6-4 with TRBJ1-1; perhaps TRBD1 as D (5 bases). Germline lookup yields CDR1 MRHNA and CDR2 SNTAGT. V lost 6 bases and J 7 bases, leaving 18 bases between the germline ends. CDR3 length: 14 residues. The CDR3 DNA reads TGTGCCAGCAGCCCGGCCCCGGGGCGGGGTGAAGCTTTCTTT. Translating it yields CASSPAPGRGEAFF.

The chain combines TRBV12-3 or TRBV12-4 with TRBJ1-2, with D maybe TRBD1 (6 bases). Trimming stripped 6 bases from V and 4 bases from J, with 9 bases between. The CDR3 has 12 residues. DNA for the CDR3: TGTGCCAGCAGCACGGACAGCTATGGCTACACCTTC. Translation gives CASSTDSYGYTF.

V gene TRBV19 combines with J gene TRBJ2-6; 7 bases map to TRBD1. V lost 6 bases to trimming and J lost 2 bases; unmatched junction nucleotides: 1. In germline, CDR1 is LNHDA, CDR2 SQIVND (reference sequence). The CDR3 has 14 residues. In DNA form, the CDR3 reads TGTGCCAGTAGAACAGGGGCTGGGGCCAACGTCCTGACTTTC. Protein sequence: CASRTGAGANVLTF.

The J gene is TRBJ1-1, the V gene TRBV7-3, with D perhaps matching TRBD1 (5 bases). CDR3 length: 19 amino acids. With 1 base removed from V and 3 bases from J, the gap between germline ends came to 24 bases. Germline V lookup: CDR1 SGHTA, CDR2 FQGTGA. CDR3 bases: TGTGCCAGCAGCTTAAATAGCTGGGGCGCAGGGTTCTCGGACACTGAAGCTTTCTTT. Translation: CASSLNSWGAGFSDTEAFF.

This clone was seen a handful of times. The chain is built from TRBV28 and TRBJ2-7; 7 bases fit TRBD1. The length of the CDR3 is 12 residues. V was clipped by 5 bases and J by 3 bases; unmatched bases: 1. Germline V gene lookup returns CDR1 MDHEN and CDR2 SYDVKM. The CDR3 protein is CASSRTGYEQYV. CDR3 bases: TGTGCCAGCAGTCGGACAGGCTACGAGCAGTACGTC.

The CDR3 sequence: CASSLVINEQFF. Here the CDR3 DNA reads TGTGCCAGCAGTTTAGTCATCAATGAGCAGTTCTTC. V usage is TRBV12-3 or TRBV12-4 and J usage is TRBJ2-1, with D hard to call. V lost 1 base and J lost 6, with 4 bases in between. The CDR3 has 12 amino acids.

This clone was observed a single time. The V and J genes are TRBV7-2 and TRBJ2-5, with unresolved D. The CDR3 runs to 13 residues. Looked up from germline, CDR1 is SGHTA and CDR2 is FQGNSA. Trimming removed 2 bases at V and 7 bases at J, with 11 bases between. CDR3 sequence reads: CASSLNAPGTQYF. The CDR3 coding sequence is TGTGCCAGCAGCTTAAATGCTCCGGGGACCCAGTACTTC. The entire variable domain, with the rest obtained from reference TRBV7-2 and TRBJ2-5, is as follows: GAGVSQSPSNKVTEKGKDVELRCDPISGHTALYWYRQSLGQGLEFLIYFQGNSAPDKSGLPSDRFSAERTGGSVSTLTIQRTQQEDSAVYLCASSLNAPGTQYFGPGTRLLVL.

As regards this clone: Other DNA sequences of this sample code for an identical CDR3. The chain combines TRBV28 with TRBJ1-2; no clear D gene. The CDR3 is 11 residues long. With 3 bases removed from V and 5 bases from J, the gap between germline ends came to 4 bases. Germline CDR1 and CDR2: MDHEN and SYDVKM. This chain's CDR3 is CASSLSYGYTF. As DNA, the CDR3 is TGTGCCAGCAGTTTGTCGTATGGCTACACCTTC.

This rearrangement joins TRBV29-1 to TRBJ2-3, with 7 bases aligning to TRBD1. The CDR3 spans 13 residues. J gave up 0 bases and V 3 bases, and 0 bases lay outside the gene matches. CDR1 SQVTM and CDR2 ANQGSEA come from the germline V gene. For the CDR3, the DNA is TGCAGCGTTGAGACAGGGAGCACAGATACGCAGTATTTT. Residues: CSVETGSTDTQYF.

The chain links TRBV6-4 to TRBJ1-1; D is ambiguous. This CDR3 region has 14 residues. Germline V CDR1 and CDR2: MRHNA, SNTAGT. Trimming pared 4 bases from V and 3 bases from J, leaving 12 bases between. The CDR3 nucleotides read TGTGCCAGCAGTGCCCAAGTCGGGGACACTGAAGCTTTCTTT. Translated: CASSAQVGDTEAFF.

The chain joins TRBV28 to TRBJ1-5; no clear D gene. The V end was cut by 3 bases, the J end by 9 bases, with 12 bases between. This CDR3 comprises 13 residues. The germline CDR1 and CDR2 sequences are MDHEN and SYDVKM. Here the CDR3 reads CASSLASYRPQHF. In nucleotides, the CDR3 is TGTGCCAGCAGTTTGGCCTCTTATCGGCCCCAGCATTTT.

V and J are TRBV4-1 and TRBJ2-4; weak D call: TRBD1 (5 bases). Germline V gene sequence: CDR1 MGHRA, CDR2 YSYEKL. This CDR3 spans 15 amino acids. Trimming removed 4 bases at V and 0 bases at J, with 10 bases between. In DNA form, the CDR3 reads TGCGCCAGCAGCCGAGCGACAGTAGCCAAAAACATTCAGTACTTC. Translating it yields CASSRATVAKNIQYF.

The table lists this clone with a count of one. The rearrangement uses TRBV19 and TRBJ1-5, with 11 bases fitting TRBD1. V was clipped by 2 bases and J by 5 bases; unmatched bases: 2. The CDR3 extends over 15 amino acids. Germline V gene data show CDR1 as LNHDA and CDR2 as SQIVND (reference sequence). CDR3 nucleotide sequence: TGTGCCAGTAGTATACTGGGACAGGGGGATCAGCCCCAGCATTTT. It encodes CASSILGQGDQPQHF. Drawing the rest from reference TRBV19 and TRBJ1-5, the complete variable domain is DGGITQSPKYLFRKEGQNVTLSCEQNLNHDAMYWYRQDPGQGLRLIYYSQIVNDFQKGDIAEGYSVSREKKESFPLTVTSAQKNPTAFYLCASSILGQGDQPQHFGDGTRLSIL.

The chain employs TRBV19 and TRBJ1-4, with a possible D match to TRBD1 (5 bases). The ends were cut back, 3 bases at V and 4 bases at J, with 18 bases in the middle. CDR3 length: 17 residues. Germline V lookup: CDR1 LNHDA, CDR2 SQIVND (reference sequence). This chain's CDR3 is CASSMNPGGSFNEKLFF. In DNA, the CDR3 is TGTGCCAGTAGTATGAATCCGGGGGGGTCTTTTAATGAAAAACTGTTTTTT.

V and J are TRBV6-5 and TRBJ1-5, with TRBD1 as a possible D gene (5 bases). CDR1 and CDR2 (germline): MNHEY, SVGAGI. Trimming took 7 bases from V and 5 from J, leaving 12 bases between them. The CDR3 spans 13 residues. CDR3 sequence: CASNTGGDQPQHF. The CDR3 nucleotides are TGTGCCAGCAATACGGGGGGGGATCAGCCCCAGCATTTT.

This clone was observed a single time. The rearrangement joins TRBV28 to TRBJ2-7; 7 bases match TRBD2. CDR1 is MDHEN and CDR2 is SYDVKM in the germline V gene. Germline trimming cut 7 bases from V and 6 bases from J; bases unmatched to any gene: 15. The CDR3 covers 15 residues. CDR3 DNA sequence: TGTGCCAGCACCTCCGCCCTAGCGGCAGCCATCGAGCAGTACTTC. This encodes CASTSALAAAIEQYF.

The J gene is TRBJ1-1, the V gene TRBV3-1 (or the pseudogene TRBV3-2); 8 bases fit TRBD1. The ends lost 4 bases at V and 11 bases at J; junction bases unmatched: 9. The CDR3 runs to 13 residues. CDR1 is LGHDT and CDR2 is YNNKEL in the germline V gene (reference sequence). The CDR3 is CASSRGQGSEAFF. The CDR3 region has the DNA TGTGCCAGCAGCCGCGGACAGGGCAGTGAGGCTTTCTTT.

The chain couples TRBV9 to TRBJ1-3; D unresolved. CDR3 length equals 13 residues. From germline, CDR1 is SGDLS and CDR2 YYNGEE. Trimming stripped 4 bases from V and 3 bases from J, with 8 bases between. CDR3 residues: CASSSKFGNTIYF. The CDR3 coding sequence is TGTGCCAGCAGCTCTAAATTTGGAAACACCATATATTTT.

This clone was seen a few times. V gene TRBV27 combines with J gene TRBJ1-2; 8 positions match TRBD1. V dropped 8 bases and J dropped 8; count of bases not matched to a gene: 13. Per germline, CDR1 MNHEY and CDR2 SMNVEV (reference sequence). CDR3 length: 14 residues. CDR3 nucleotides: TGTGCCAGCTCGCCCGGGGACAGGCCTTGGGGCTACACCTTC. Translating it yields CASSPGDRPWGYTF.

This clone has only one observation. The chain recombines TRBV4-1 with TRBJ1-6; 11 nucleotides match TRBD1. The V segment lost 0 bases and the J segment 9 bases; nucleotides outside the gene matches: 10. The CDR3 consists of 18 residues. Looked up from germline, CDR1 is MGHRA and CDR2 is YSYEKL. The CDR3 is CASSQEGTGGLGLSPLHF. The CDR3 bases are TGCGCCAGCAGCCAAGAGGGGACAGGGGGACTTGGGCTTTCACCCCTCCACTTT.

The J gene is TRBJ2-5, the V gene TRBV9, with D unclear. The V gene lost 0 bases and the J gene lost 5 bases, with 14 bases spanning the gap. The germline V gene has CDR1 SGDLS and CDR2 YYNGEE. The CDR3 loop spans 15 amino acids. Here the CDR3 reads CASSVGTLGTETQYF. In DNA form, the CDR3 reads TGTGCCAGCAGCGTAGGAACCCTAGGAACGGAGACCCAGTACTTC.

This sequence joins TRBV19 and TRBJ2-6; D is ambiguous. Germline assignment: CDR1 LNHDA and CDR2 SQIVND (reference sequence). V was cut by 2 bases and J by 0 bases, with 8 bases left in between. This CDR3 region has 16 residues. Written as DNA, the CDR3 is TGTGCCAGTAGTATAAGAAGAGACTCTGGGGCCAACGTCCTGACTTTC. It is translated as CASSIRRDSGANVLTF.

V is TRBV6-6 and J is TRBJ1-4, with D possibly being TRBD1 (5 bases). The V end was cut by 6 bases, the J end by 4 bases, with 15 bases between. The CDR3 runs 15 residues. The germline V gene has CDR1 MNHNY and CDR2 SVGAGI (reference sequence). CDR3 amino acids: CASSLPWGHNEKLFF. CDR3 in DNA: TGTGCCAGCAGCCTTCCCTGGGGCCATAATGAAAAACTGTTTTTT.

The rearrangement links TRBV30 to TRBJ2-3, with a tentative D call TRBD2 (7 bases). Germline V lookup: CDR1 GTSNPN, CDR2 SVGIG (reference sequence). The germline V and J ends were trimmed by 4 bases and 7 bases, with 21 bases remaining between them. The CDR3 totals 15 residues. CDR3 residues: CAWNERGGVMNTQYF. CDR3 nucleotides: TGTGCCTGGAATGAGAGGGGGGGGGTCATGAATACGCAGTATTTT.

Details on this clone: In this CDR3 the conserved last residue, phenylalanine or tryptophan, is missing, so a read error is likely. It is unclear where the CDR3 begins or ends on the DNA, so no DNA is shown, and the CDR3 is as TCRdb lists it. The CDR3 loop reads CASSMGTGFP. The chain uses TRBV19 and TRBJ1-1; the table gives TRBD1 as D, unverified against the DNA. In germline, CDR1 is LNHDA, CDR2 SQIVND (reference sequence). A total of 10 residues make up the CDR3, ends included.

The rearrangement links TRBV5-1 to TRBJ2-5, with 7 bases that match TRBD1. Looked up from germline, CDR1 is SGHRS and CDR2 is YFSETQ. The J segment lost 3 bases and the V segment lost 0 bases, leaving 2 bases of the junction unmatched. The CDR3 has 14 amino acids. The DNA for the CDR3 is TGCGCCAGCAGCTTGGCCCAGGGGGAAGAGACCCAGTACTTC. Its protein product is CASSLAQGEETQYF.

This clone was seen more than once but under ten times. The chain combines TRBV5-6 with TRBJ1-1, with D perhaps matching TRBD1 (6 bases). Germline CDR1 reads SGHDT; CDR2 reads YYEEEE. The V and J ends lost 3 bases and 3 bases respectively, with 12 bases between them. The CDR3 is made up of 14 amino acids. The CDR3 coding sequence is TGTGCCAGCAGCTGGGGTGCAGGGGACACTGAAGCTTTCTTT. It encodes CASSWGAGDTEAFF.

This clone has a single count. The chain is built from TRBV11-3 and TRBJ2-1; 8 bases fit TRBD2. Germline V lookup: CDR1 SGHNT, CDR2 YENEEA. V lost 5 bases and J lost 5; bases outside the gene matches: 5. The CDR3 sequence is 14 residues long. The CDR3 reads CASSRGGQDNEQFF. The DNA for the CDR3 is TGTGCCAGCAGCCGGGGGGGACAAGACAATGAGCAGTTCTTC. Using reference TRBV11-3 and TRBJ2-1 for the parts outside the CDR3, the full variable domain is EAGVVQSPRYKIIEKKQPVAFWCNPISGHNTLYWYLQNLGQGPELLIRYENEEAVDDSQLPKDRFSAERLKGVDSTLKIQPAELGDSAVYLCASSRGGQDNEQFFGPGTRLTVL.

The genes are TRBV27 and TRBJ2-7; 13 bases map to TRBD2. CDR1 and CDR2 (germline): MNHEY, SMNVEV (reference sequence). There are 18 residues in the CDR3. After removal of 3 bases from V and 6 bases from J, the junction contained 14 bases not matched to a gene. CDR3 loop: CASSLVRLAGGTRREQYF. CDR3 sequence (DNA): TGTGCCAGCAGTTTGGTGAGACTAGCGGGAGGCACCCGTCGCGAGCAGTACTTC.

The chain links TRBV28 to TRBJ1-5; D not certain. The V end lost 6 bases, the J end lost 6 bases, and 21 bases lay between the germline ends. Germline V gives CDR1 MDHEN, CDR2 SYDVKM. This CDR3 spans 16 amino acids. The CDR3 sequence is CASSYNRGTTFQPQHF. CDR3 DNA: TGTGCCAGCAGCTATAACCGGGGTACAACATTTCAGCCCCAGCATTTT.

This chain joins TRBV28 and TRBJ1-4; 7 nucleotides match TRBD1. The germline CDR1 and CDR2 sequences are MDHEN and SYDVKM. Germline trimming cut 3 bases from V and 0 bases from J; bases unmatched to any gene: 4. The CDR3 covers 16 residues. DNA for the CDR3: TGTGCCAGCAGTTTTACAGGGGCCTCAACTAATGAAAAACTGTTTTTT. Protein: CASSFTGASTNEKLFF. The full variable domain, in which reference TRBV28 and TRBJ1-4 provide the parts outside the CDR3, is DVKVTQSSRYLVKRTGEKVFLECVQDMDHENMFWYRQDPGLGLRLIYFSYDVKMKEKGDIPEGYSVSREKKERFSLILESASTNQTSMYLCASSFTGASTNEKLFFGSGTQLSVL.

The rearrangement links TRBV28 to TRBJ1-1; TRBD1 matches 8 bases. Per germline, CDR1 MDHEN and CDR2 SYDVKM. Trimming cost V 7 bases and J 5 bases; bases outside gene matches: 12. This CDR3 region has 15 residues. CDR3 nucleotide sequence: TGTGCCAGCATCCCTTCCCAGGGGGCTGAGACTGAAGCTTTCTTT. It specifies CASIPSQGAETEAFF.